The 10 T cell receptor beta chains below were found in one sample sequenced in a study of cytomegalovirus exposure and HLA in healthy donors (dated by TCRdb to 2015 to 2018). Library preparation used the immunoSEQ multiplex PCR assay. For the multiplex PCR, a mixture combining 60 forward primers for TCR Vbeta segments and 13 reverse primers for TCR Jbeta segments was used. TCRdb stores this immuneACCESS table with in-frame sequences only. Part of the clones is absent; in the studies checked, under half of the shortfall reflects unresolved V genes, and no reason is known for the rest. The sample table records fewer than 130,000 clones; 60% to 75% of these occur just once. Of the sample, approximately 11% is held by the ten largest clones. The source material was PBMCs. All receptors come from a man in his forties in good health and CMV-seropositive.

In this sample, this clone turned up a few times. The V gene is TRBV19, the J gene TRBJ1-5; no firm D call. The CDR3 is 12 residues long. Deletions cut 3 bases from V and 4 bases from J, with 4 bases between. CDR1 and CDR2 from the germline V gene are LNHDA and SQIVND (reference sequence). CDR3 nucleotides: TGTGCCAGTAGTATCCCTAATCAGCCCCAGCATTTT. This gives the protein CASSIPNQPQHF.

The CDR3 DNA reads as TGCAGCGTTGAGGGAAGTGGAGGAGCCGGGCCCTACACCTTC. It yields the protein CSVEGSGGAGPYTF. The chain employs TRBV29-1 and TRBJ1-2; D uncertain. The CDR3 extends over 14 amino acids. CDR1 and CDR2 (germline): SQVTM, ANQGSEA. V was cut by 3 bases and J by 10 bases, with 21 bases left in between.

This clone was observed a few times. This chain links TRBV6-6 with TRBJ2-5, with TRBD2 as a possible D gene (6 bases). The CDR3 loop spans 13 amino acids. Germline V gene lookup returns CDR1 MNHNY and CDR2 SVGAGI (reference sequence). Trimming pared 2 bases from V and 4 bases from J, leaving 8 bases between. CDR3 DNA sequence: TGTGCCAGCAGTTACAATAGCGGAGAGACCCAGTACTTC. Residues: CASSYNSGETQYF.

The sample holds a few counts of this clone. This chain uses TRBV7-2 with TRBJ1-2; 10 bases line up with TRBD1. Germline CDR1 SGHTA, CDR2 FQGNSA. V gave up 5 bases and J gave up 4 bases; unmatched junction bases: 7. The CDR3 has 15 residues. The CDR3 bases are TGTGCCAGCAGCCGACAGGGGGCGCGGGGCTATGGCTACACCTTC. Translating it yields CASSRQGARGYGYTF.

The J gene is TRBJ2-3, the V gene TRBV27; D unresolved. With 2 bases removed from V and 2 bases from J, the gap between germline ends came to 5 bases. The CDR3 runs 13 residues. CDR1 and CDR2 (germline): MNHEY, SMNVEV (reference sequence). In nucleotides, the CDR3 is TGTGCCAGCAGTTTAAGCACCACAGATACGCAGTATTTT. This gives the protein CASSLSTTDTQYF.

The chain carries TRBV9 and TRBJ2-1; no clear D gene. The V gene's germline CDR1 is SGDLS and CDR2 YYNGEE. Between the trimmed V and J ends, which lost 2 bases and 1 base, there was a span of 13 bases. CDR3 length: 16 amino acids. CDR3 sequence reads: CASSVSGDPSYNEQFF. CDR3 coding DNA: TGTGCCAGCAGCGTTTCAGGTGATCCTTCCTACAATGAGCAGTTCTTC.

This chain uses TRBV10-3 with TRBJ1-4; D might be TRBD1 (6 bases). Germline CDR1 is ENHRY and CDR2 is SYGVKD. Trimming left V 0 bases short and J 8 bases short, with 13 bases between. The CDR3 consists of 15 residues. For the CDR3, the DNA is TGTGCCATCAGTGAGTCGAGAGACAGGCGCGAAAAACTGTTTTTT. Translation gives CAISESRDRREKLFF.

This clone was picked up a small number of times. The V gene is TRBV4-1, the J gene TRBJ2-7, with 11 bases lining up with TRBD2. V shed 2 bases and J 7 bases; nucleotides not matched to a gene: 7. From germline, CDR1 is MGHRA and CDR2 YSYEKL. The CDR3 covers 15 residues. The chain's CDR3 is CASSQWIAGGGEQYV. Written as DNA, the CDR3 is TGCGCCAGCAGCCAATGGATAGCGGGAGGGGGAGAGCAGTACGTC.

This clone was found once. The chain combines TRBV7-9 with TRBJ1-2; D is uncertain. V lost 0 bases and J 4 bases, leaving 9 bases between the germline ends. Per germline, CDR1 SEHNR and CDR2 FQNEAQ (reference sequence). The CDR3 covers 14 residues. CDR3 sequence reads: CASSLAGDSYGYTF. DNA for the CDR3: TGTGCCAGCAGCTTAGCGGGAGACTCCTATGGCTACACCTTC.

The V and J genes are TRBV29-1 and TRBJ2-3, with TRBD1 matching 10 bases. CDR3 length: 16 amino acids. The V segment lost 5 bases and the J segment 6 bases; nucleotides outside the gene matches: 14. Germline CDR1 is SQVTM and CDR2 is ANQGSEA. The CDR3 protein is CSVTASGTGDPDTQYF. The CDR3 nucleotides are TGCAGCGTTACCGCCTCCGGGACAGGGGATCCTGATACGCAGTATTTT.